A single sample is the source of the 18 T cell receptor beta chains below, sequenced in a study of cytomegalovirus exposure and HLA in healthy donors. The PCR used 60 Vbeta and 13 Jbeta primers. The protocol was immunoSEQ multiplex PCR, while the TCRdb copy is restricted to in-frame clones and leaves out a portion. The table has about 200,000 clones, 70% to 90% seen once. What was sequenced was PBMCs. Receptor source: a woman between 25 and 40 years old in good health and CMV-seronegative.

V usage is TRBV28 and J usage is TRBJ2-1, with unresolved D. The V gene lost 5 bases and the J gene lost 8 bases, with 10 bases spanning the gap. Per the germline V gene, CDR1 is MDHEN and CDR2 is SYDVKM. This CDR3 contains 12 residues. CDR3 in amino acids: CASSTPQDEQFF. CDR3 sequence (DNA): TGTGCCAGCAGTACGCCGCAGGATGAGCAGTTCTTC.

This sequence joins TRBV7-8 and TRBJ2-1, with 7 positions matching TRBD2. The J segment lost 9 bases and the V segment lost 1 base, leaving 6 bases of the junction unmatched. CDR3 size: 14 residues. Germline V lookup: CDR1 SGHVS, CDR2 FQNEAQ. The CDR3 DNA is TGTGCCAGCAGCTTAGAGGTTGGGGGGGGTGAGCAGTTCTTC. Translated: CASSLEVGGGEQFF.

V is TRBV4-1 and J is TRBJ1-2; a possible D gene is TRBD1 (6 bases). CDR1 and CDR2 from the germline V gene are MGHRA and YSYEKL. The V end lost 4 bases, the J end lost 2 bases, and 8 bases lay between the germline ends. The CDR3 runs 13 residues. The CDR3 sequence: CASSRGGNYGYTF. The CDR3 DNA is TGCGCCAGCAGCCGGGGGGGCAACTATGGCTACACCTTC.

The chain recombines TRBV5-8 with TRBJ2-5; possibly TRBD2 for D (5 bases). The CDR3 length is 15 residues. With 1 base removed from V and 7 bases from J, the gap between germline ends came to 17 bases. Germline-derived CDR1 and CDR2 are SGHTS and YDEGEE. Written as DNA, the CDR3 is TGTGCCAGCAGCTTGTGGGCAGATAGTGAGGGGACCCAGTACTTC. This codes for CASSLWADSEGTQYF.

This clone was picked up one time. The genes are TRBV19 and TRBJ1-1, with a weak D call TRBD1 (6 bases). Trimming left V 4 bases short and J 6 bases short, with 12 bases between. CDR1 and CDR2 (germline): LNHDA, SQIVND (reference sequence). The CDR3 totals 13 residues. This chain's CDR3 is CASSTTGSAEAFF. The CDR3 DNA reads TGTGCCAGTAGTACCACAGGGTCGGCTGAAGCTTTCTTT.

This clone has a single count. The rearrangement joins TRBV11-2 to TRBJ2-1; a possible D gene is TRBD2 (6 bases). Per germline, CDR1 SGHAT and CDR2 FQNNGV. V dropped 3 bases and J dropped 7 bases, with 10 bases sitting between them. There are 13 residues in the CDR3. The CDR3: CASSFTSLNEQFF. CDR3 DNA sequence: TGTGCCAGCAGCTTCACTAGCCTGAATGAGCAGTTCTTC.

This chain uses TRBV28 with TRBJ1-2, with D hard to call. This CDR3 has 14 residues. Germline values: CDR1 MDHEN, CDR2 SYDVKM. V lost 4 bases to trimming and J lost 2 bases, with 11 bases between them. The CDR3 sequence: CASSSQHRNYGYTF. The CDR3 DNA follows: TGTGCCAGCAGTTCCCAACACAGAAACTATGGCTACACCTTC.

This chain links TRBV7-9 with TRBJ1-2; D gene ambiguous. V lost 4 bases, J lost 0 bases, and 9 bases lay in between. This CDR3 comprises 14 residues. Looked up from germline, CDR1 is SEHNR and CDR2 is FQNEAQ (reference sequence). The CDR3 DNA follows: TGTGCCAGCAGCTCGGAGGCTACTAACTATGGCTACACCTTC. This gives the protein CASSSEATNYGYTF.

The J gene is TRBJ2-7, the V gene TRBV10-3; 9 bases align to TRBD2. Germline V gene lookup returns CDR1 ENHRY and CDR2 SYGVKD. This CDR3 has 20 amino acids. The junction had 16 bases not matched to a gene; V was cut back by 0 bases and J by 1 base. The CDR3 loop is CAISESEGLATITGSYEQYF. The CDR3 nucleotides read TGTGCCATCAGTGAGTCGGAAGGACTAGCGACTATTACTGGGTCCTACGAGCAGTACTTC.

This clone turned up a few times. The J gene is TRBJ2-1, the V gene TRBV5-6; 8 nucleotides line up with TRBD2. The CDR3 loop spans 16 amino acids. Germline V CDR1 and CDR2: SGHDT, YYEEEE. Trimming cost V 0 bases and J 3 bases; bases outside gene matches: 5. CDR3 nucleotides: TGTGCCAGCAGCTTGGAACCGGGAGGGTACTACAATGAGCAGTTCTTC. This encodes CASSLEPGGYYNEQFF.

This chain joins TRBV28 and TRBJ1-5, with 8 bases fitting TRBD1. The CDR3 has 14 residues. Germline values: CDR1 MDHEN, CDR2 SYDVKM. Unmatched junction bases numbered 11, after V lost 10 bases and J lost 6 bases. In DNA form, the CDR3 reads TGTGCCACCTTCACCGGGACAGGCGGTCAGCCCCAGCATTTT. Translation: CATFTGTGGQPQHF.

The chain is built from TRBV28 and TRBJ1-1; tentative D call: TRBD1 (6 bases). The CDR3 is made up of 13 amino acids. Germline V CDR1 and CDR2: MDHEN, SYDVKM. Between the trimmed V and J ends, which lost 4 bases and 8 bases, there was a span of 14 bases. The CDR3 nucleotides are TGTGCCAGCAGTTCCTCCGGGACAATAGAAGCTTTCTTT. Translating it yields CASSSSGTIEAFF.

Turning to this clone: At one boundary the junction diverges from the germline segment, which might be a read error. The same CDR3 also results from other DNA sequences found in this sample. The chain recombines TRBV6-1 with TRBJ1-5; D unresolved. The CDR3 is 17 residues long. Per germline, CDR1 MNHNS and CDR2 SASEGT. CDR3 in DNA: TGTGCCAGCAGTGAAGATTACTGGGTCGAGGGCAATCAGCCCCAACATTTT. It yields the protein CASSEDYWVEGNQPQHF.

V and J are TRBV5-8 and TRBJ2-3; TRBD1 matches 8 bases. Germline trimming cut 2 bases from V and 6 bases from J; bases unmatched to any gene: 8. Germline lookup yields CDR1 SGHTS and CDR2 YDEGEE. This CDR3 has 15 amino acids. The CDR3 loop reads CASSFHGQGGDTQYF. CDR3 coding DNA: TGTGCCAGCAGCTTCCACGGACAGGGAGGCGATACGCAGTATTTT.

The V gene is TRBV5-1, the J gene TRBJ2-1; 8 bases fit TRBD1. The CDR3 totals 15 residues. Germline CDR1 and CDR2: SGHRS and YFSETQ. J gave up 7 bases and V 4 bases, and 10 bases lay outside the gene matches. The CDR3 DNA follows: TGCGCCAGCAGCCGGGGGCCGGACAGGGAAAATGAGCAGTTCTTC. Translating it yields CASSRGPDRENEQFF.

This sequence joins TRBV9 and TRBJ2-2, with D maybe TRBD1 (6 bases). V lost 1 base to trimming and J lost 0 bases, with 10 bases between them. The CDR3 totals 16 residues. Germline V gene lookup returns CDR1 SGDLS and CDR2 YYNGEE. CDR3 sequence reads: CASSVNGGPNTGELFF. CDR3 bases: TGTGCCAGCAGCGTAAATGGGGGCCCGAACACCGGGGAGCTGTTTTTT.

J is TRBJ2-5 and V is TRBV18; 10 nucleotides match TRBD2. V was clipped by 5 bases and J by 5 bases; unmatched bases: 5. The germline gives CDR1 KGHSH, CDR2 LQKENI. The CDR3 sequence is 14 residues long. The CDR3 sequence is CASSSAGGHETQYF. DNA of the CDR3: TGTGCCAGCTCATCAGCGGGGGGGCATGAGACCCAGTACTTC.

The chain joins TRBV5-8 to TRBJ1-5; 8 nucleotides align to TRBD1. The ends lost 1 base at V and 0 bases at J; junction bases unmatched: 3. Germline CDR1 and CDR2: SGHTS and YDEGEE. The CDR3 is 16 residues long. The CDR3 DNA follows: TGTGCCAGCAGCTTGACGGACAGGGATAGCAATCAGCCCCAGCATTTT. It specifies CASSLTDRDSNQPQHF.